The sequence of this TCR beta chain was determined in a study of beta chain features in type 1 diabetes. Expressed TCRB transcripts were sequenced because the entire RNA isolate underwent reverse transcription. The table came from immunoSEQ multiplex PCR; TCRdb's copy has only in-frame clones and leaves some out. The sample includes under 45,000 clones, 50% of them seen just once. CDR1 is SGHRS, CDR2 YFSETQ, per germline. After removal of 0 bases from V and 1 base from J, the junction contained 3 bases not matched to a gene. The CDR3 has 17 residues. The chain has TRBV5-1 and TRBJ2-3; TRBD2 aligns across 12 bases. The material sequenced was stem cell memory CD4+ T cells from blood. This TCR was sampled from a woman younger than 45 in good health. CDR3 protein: CASSLAASGRGTDTQYF. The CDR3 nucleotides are TGCGCCAGCAGCTTGGCGGCTAGCGGGAGGGGCACAGATACGCAGTATTTT. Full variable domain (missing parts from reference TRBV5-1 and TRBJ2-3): KAGVTQTPRYLIKTRGQQVTLSCSPISGHRSVSWYQQTPGQGLQFLFEYFSETQRNKGNFPGRFSGRQFSNSRSEMNVSTLELGDSALYLCASSLAASGRGTDTQYFGPGTRLTVL.